This paragraph reports one TCR beta chain. The V segment lost 4 bases and the J segment 8 bases; nucleotides outside the gene matches: 12. Germline V CDR1 and CDR2: MGHRA, YSYEKL. The CDR3 is 18 amino acids. This sample is part of a study of cytomegalovirus exposure and HLA in healthy donors. Vbeta (60) and Jbeta (13) primers were used in the PCR. The data were produced by immunoSEQ multiplex PCR, yet TCRdb's version contains in-frame clones alone and is incomplete. The data contain 110,000 or so clones, around 73% of them singletons. The J gene is TRBJ2-1, the V gene TRBV4-1, with 15 bases matching TRBD2. The receptor comes from a woman aged 25 to 39 in good health and CMV-seropositive. The sequencing sample was made of PBMCs. The CDR3 protein is CASSPFPGLAGGVDEQFF. In DNA, the CDR3 is TGCGCCAGCAGCCCCTTCCCGGGACTAGCGGGGGGCGTCGATGAGCAGTTCTTC.